Shown below are 14 T cell receptor beta chains from a single sample sequenced in a study of blood T cell repertoires in COVID-19. Method: immunoSEQ multiplex PCR; TCRdb's copy keeps in-frame clones and lacks some. This table has about 210,000 clones, 86% appearing once. What was sequenced was PBMCs or T cells enriched from blood (not recorded which). These receptors came from a man aged 35-49 years with acute COVID-19.

This chain connects TRBV27 to TRBJ1-5; TRBD1 matches 11 bases. The CDR3 runs to 18 residues. The V gene's germline CDR1 is MNHEY and CDR2 SMNVEV (reference sequence). Germline trimming cut 1 base from V and 5 bases from J; bases unmatched to any gene: 10. DNA for the CDR3: TGTGCCAGCAGTTTATTATCCGGGACAGGGGGACCACATCAGCCCCAGCATTTT. It yields the protein CASSLLSGTGGPHQPQHF.

The chain carries TRBV7-2 and TRBJ1-5, with 8 nucleotides matching TRBD1. CDR3 length equals 14 residues. J was trimmed by 7 bases and V by 5 bases; bases with no gene match: 7. The V gene's germline CDR1 is SGHTA and CDR2 FQGNSA. CDR3 bases: TGTGCCAGCAGCCTTGGACAGGGATGGCAGCCCCAGCATTTT. It encodes CASSLGQGWQPQHF.

The V call is TRBV4-1, the J call TRBJ2-2; the D gene is possibly TRBD1 (6 bases). Trimming took 2 bases from V and 6 from J, leaving 10 bases between them. CDR1 and CDR2 from the germline V gene are MGHRA and YSYEKL. CDR3 size: 14 residues. The DNA of the CDR3 is TGCGCCAGCAGCCAAATAGGGGGAGCCGGGGAGCTGTTTTTT. Translation: CASSQIGGAGELFF.

The count of this clone is one. The J gene is TRBJ1-1, the V gene TRBV28, with 8 bases matching TRBD1. The V segment lost 4 bases and the J segment 6 bases; nucleotides outside the gene matches: 4. The germline V gene has CDR1 MDHEN and CDR2 SYDVKM. The CDR3 loop spans 13 amino acids. The CDR3 nucleotides are TGTGCCAGCAGTTCACCAGGGGGCGCTGAAGCTTTCTTT. Encoded protein: CASSSPGGAEAFF.

In its sample, this clone was seen a few times. The sample has other DNA sequences that encode this CDR3 too. The chain has TRBV18 and TRBJ1-5; 7 bases line up with TRBD1. Looked up from germline, CDR1 is KGHSH and CDR2 is LQKENI. With V trimmed by 6 bases and J by 5 bases, 4 bases remained unmatched. The CDR3 length is 13 residues. The CDR3 here is CASSPDRDQPQHF. As DNA, the CDR3 is TGTGCCAGCTCTCCAGACAGGGATCAGCCCCAGCATTTT. The variable domain in full, completed from reference TRBV18 and TRBJ1-5, reads NAGVMQNPRHLVRRRGQEARLRCSPMKGHSHVYWYRQLPEEGLKFMVYLQKENIIDESGMPKERFSAEFPKEGPSILRIQQVVRGDSAAYFCASSPDRDQPQHFGDGTRLSIL.

The chain employs TRBV19 and TRBJ1-5, with 7 positions matching TRBD1. The CDR3 is 13 amino acids. The J segment lost 1 base and the V segment lost 8 bases, leaving 2 bases of the junction unmatched. The germline V gene has CDR1 LNHDA and CDR2 SQIVND (reference sequence). CDR3 loop: CASSTGSNQPQHF. The DNA for the CDR3 is TGTGCCAGTTCGACAGGGAGCAATCAGCCCCAGCATTTT.

V is TRBV7-2 and J is TRBJ2-1; 7 bases fit TRBD1. Germline values: CDR1 SGHTA, CDR2 FQGNSA. The CDR3 spans 13 residues. The V and J ends lost 3 bases and 7 bases, in that order; junction bases with no gene match: 3. The CDR3 spells CASSLGQLNEQFF. CDR3 DNA sequence: TGTGCCAGCAGCTTGGGACAGTTGAATGAGCAGTTCTTC.

The chain carries TRBV7-9 and TRBJ2-2; D gene uncertain. V was clipped by 7 bases and J by 3 bases, with 12 bases between them. This CDR3 contains 14 residues. Germline V gene data show CDR1 as SEHNR and CDR2 as FQNEAQ (reference sequence). The CDR3, as DNA: TGTGCCAGCATTTGGGCGATGCACACCGGGGAGCTGTTTTTT. Translating gives CASIWAMHTGELFF.

This chain uses TRBV9 with TRBJ2-1, with a tentative D call TRBD2 (5 bases). Trimming took 4 bases from V and 6 from J, leaving 14 bases between them. This CDR3 region has 14 residues. Germline V gene lookup returns CDR1 SGDLS and CDR2 YYNGEE. CDR3 coding DNA: TGTGCCAGCAGCCGGGAACTTCTTGTCAATGAGCAGTTCTTC. Amino acids: CASSRELLVNEQFF.

The chain combines TRBV6-5 with TRBJ1-6; 8 positions match TRBD1. The CDR3 consists of 14 residues. Germline V gene lookup returns CDR1 MNHEY and CDR2 SVGAGI. V lost 5 bases to trimming and J lost 9 bases; unmatched junction nucleotides: 6. Here the CDR3 reads CASSHDRGGSPLHF. The CDR3 DNA sequence: TGTGCCAGCAGTCACGACAGGGGTGGTTCACCCCTCCACTTT.

The CDR3 sequence is CASGSQHRGSQYF. DNA for the CDR3: TGTGCTAGTGGTTCCCAACATCGTGGCTCTCAGTACTTC. This chain links TRBV12-5 with TRBJ2-4; no clear D gene. Germline assignment: CDR1 LGHNT and CDR2 FRNRAP. This CDR3 comprises 13 residues. V was clipped by 4 bases and J by 12 bases, with 16 bases between them.

The chain employs TRBV7-3 and TRBJ2-2, with D unresolved. Germline CDR1 SGHTA, CDR2 FQGTGA. This CDR3 is built from 14 residues. V was clipped by 2 bases and J by 4 bases, with 8 bases between them. The CDR3 sequence is CASSLGRSTGELFF. The DNA of the CDR3 is TGTGCCAGCAGCTTAGGTAGAAGCACCGGGGAGCTGTTTTTT.

This clone appeared a single time. This sequence joins TRBV5-8 and TRBJ2-3, with 13 bases lining up with TRBD2. After removal of 5 bases from V and 1 base from J, the junction contained 4 bases not matched to a gene. CDR1 is SGHTS and CDR2 is YDEGEE in the germline V gene. This CDR3 comprises 16 residues. CDR3 coding DNA: TGTGCCAGCAGATACGGACTAGCGGGAGGCACAGATACGCAGTATTTT. Amino acids: CASRYGLAGGTDTQYF.

The rearrangement joins TRBV28 to TRBJ2-1, with 16 bases matching TRBD2. CDR1 is MDHEN, CDR2 SYDVKM, per germline. CDR3 length: 16 amino acids. J was trimmed by 8 bases and V by 4 bases; bases with no gene match: 5. The CDR3 sequence is CASSSSGLAGGYEQFF. As DNA, the CDR3 is TGTGCCAGCAGTTCCTCGGGACTAGCGGGAGGGTATGAGCAGTTCTTC.